This paragraph reports one T cell receptor (beta chain). Its specificity is not known. The CDR3 covers 15 residues. Trimming shortened V by 1 base and J by 4 bases, and 14 bases separated the two germline ends. Germline V gene lookup returns CDR1 SGHDT and CDR2 YYEEEE. Clones were read by immunoSEQ multiplex PCR, and TCRdb kept only the in-frame ones, dropping some. This sample has about 19,000 clones, with over 80% found just once. This entry belongs to a study of T cells in narcolepsy. Looking at the study overall: Healthy controls were enrolled alongside patients with narcolepsy type 1 or type 2. General study findings and limits: In some patient and control memory CD4+ samples, autoreactive clones were absent.

The chain carries TRBV5-6 and TRBJ2-5; D is unresolved. The origin of this receptor is a human donor in good health. What was sequenced was memory (CD45RA-) CD4+ T cells from blood. The CDR3 is CASSLLFRSGETQYF. The CDR3 DNA sequence: TGTGCCAGCAGCTTGCTTTTCAGGTCGGGAGAGACCCAGTACTTC.